These 23 T cell receptor beta chains originate from one sample sequenced in a study of shared clonotypes between healthy human individuals. The assay was immunoSEQ multiplex PCR, and TCRdb's table has in-frame clones only and misses some. The sample lists approximately 500,000 clones, 81% seen once, with about 13% in the top ten. Sequencing used PBMCs. The receptors originated from a woman aged 35 to 49 in good health. Some clones in this sample may be carry-over from other donors' samples.

V gene TRBV15 combines with J gene TRBJ2-2; 12 positions match TRBD1. The ends lost 3 bases at V and 4 bases at J; junction bases unmatched: 9. CDR3 length: 18 amino acids. Germline CDR1 is LNHNV and CDR2 is YYDKDF (reference sequence). The chain's CDR3 is CATSRPGQGAVGTGELFF. The CDR3 DNA reads TGTGCCACCAGCAGGCCGGGACAGGGGGCAGTTGGCACCGGGGAGCTGTTTTTT.

The chain has TRBV29-1 and TRBJ2-4; D remains unclear. Trimming left V 6 bases short and J 7 bases short, with 10 bases between. In germline, CDR1 is SQVTM, CDR2 ANQGSEA. The CDR3 loop spans 11 amino acids. The CDR3 spells CSVGNGNIQYF. CDR3 in DNA: TGCAGCGTGGGTAATGGGAACATTCAGTACTTC.

The CDR3 reads CASSLRRGTGELFF. CDR3 in DNA: TGTGCCAGCAGCTTACGTAGGGGCACCGGGGAGCTGTTTTTT. This chain joins TRBV11-1 and TRBJ2-2, with D possibly TRBD1 on 5 matching bases. The germline V gene has CDR1 SGHAT and CDR2 FQDESV (reference sequence). The CDR3 contains 14 residues. Trimming removed 2 bases from V and 4 bases from J, with 8 bases in between.

The count of this clone is one. The chain recombines TRBV30 with TRBJ2-7; 16 bases are shared with TRBD2. CDR1 and CDR2 (germline): GTSNPN, SVGIG (reference sequence). CDR3 length equals 16 residues. V trimming: 3 bases; J trimming: 5 bases; junction bases outside the gene matches: 7. The CDR3 protein is CAWSPGLAGGVDEQYF. CDR3 nucleotides: TGTGCCTGGAGCCCGGGACTAGCGGGAGGGGTTGACGAGCAGTACTTC.

In regard to this clone: At the DNA level, this CDR3 is encoded by other sequences in the same sample as well. This rearrangement joins TRBV18 to TRBJ2-2; D is undetermined. The CDR3 sequence is 14 residues long. Per germline, CDR1 KGHSH and CDR2 LQKENI. Trimming cost V 2 bases and J 2 bases, with 6 bases left between them. The CDR3 reads CASSPARNTGELFF. The CDR3 DNA reads TGTGCCAGCTCACCAGCCAGAAACACCGGGGAGCTGTTTTTT.

The rearrangement uses TRBV5-4 and TRBJ2-7; 8 bases line up with TRBD2. Per the germline V gene, CDR1 is SGHNT and CDR2 is YYREEE (reference sequence). The CDR3 is 15 amino acids. With 1 base clipped from V and 7 bases from J, the junction kept 10 bases outside the gene matches. The chain's CDR3 is CASSLMSGGPREQYF. The CDR3 DNA reads as TGTGCCAGCAGCTTGATGTCGGGAGGGCCACGGGAGCAGTACTTC.

V gene TRBV28 combines with J gene TRBJ2-5, with TRBD1 identical over 8 bases. The CDR3 is 14 residues long. J was trimmed by 5 bases and V by 3 bases; bases with no gene match: 5. Germline V lookup: CDR1 MDHEN, CDR2 SYDVKM. In nucleotides, the CDR3 is TGTGCCAGCAGTTTCCAGGGGGCGCAGGAGACCCAGTACTTC. Translating gives CASSFQGAQETQYF.

About this clone: A far more abundant clone sits one base away, making this likely a read error. The same CDR3 can be traced to other DNA sequences in this sample. V and J are TRBV30 and TRBJ2-2, with 10 bases matching TRBD1. The length of the CDR3 is 14 residues. Germline CDR1 and CDR2: GTSNPN and SVGIG (reference sequence). The CDR3 loop is CAWTLTGGAGELFF. CDR3 DNA: TGTGCCTGGACCTTGACAGGGGGCGCGGGGGAGCTATTTTTT.

On this clone: With a far larger clone one base away, a read error is the likely cause. The chain carries TRBV7-8 and TRBJ1-1; D call uncertain. The CDR3 contains 13 residues. Per germline, CDR1 SGHVS and CDR2 FQNEAQ. V was pared by 1 base and J by 5 bases, with 8 bases between. The CDR3 is CASSLEWRTEAFF. For the CDR3, the DNA is TGTGCCAGCAGCTTAGAGTGGAGGACTGAAGCTTTCTTT.

This clone was observed a handful of times. The chain links TRBV7-8 to TRBJ2-7; D is perhaps TRBD1 (5 bases). The ends were cut back, 3 bases at V and 6 bases at J, with 6 bases in the middle. The germline V gene encodes CDR1 SGHVS and CDR2 FQNEAQ. This CDR3 spans 11 amino acids. The CDR3 bases are TGTGCCAGCAGCTTGCAGGGCGAGCAGTACTTC. It translates to CASSLQGEQYF.

Of note for this clone: This sample also contains other DNA sequences that code for the same CDR3. This sequence joins TRBV9 and TRBJ2-5, with D possibly matching TRBD2 (5 bases). CDR1 is SGDLS and CDR2 is YYNGEE in the germline V gene. V lost 2 bases to trimming and J lost 3 bases, with 8 bases between them. CDR3 size: 13 residues. CDR3 sequence: CASSVGGEETQYF. The CDR3 region has the DNA TGTGCCAGCAGCGTCGGAGGTGAAGAGACCCAGTACTTC.

The V and J genes are TRBV7-3 and TRBJ2-5, with 9 bases matching TRBD2. The germline gives CDR1 SGHTA, CDR2 FQGTGA. V shed 4 bases and J 3 bases; nucleotides not matched to a gene: 9. This CDR3 region has 16 residues. This chain's CDR3 is CASSSPPRTSEETQYF. The CDR3 bases are TGTGCCAGCAGCTCCCCTCCCCGGACTAGCGAAGAGACCCAGTACTTC.

As concerns this clone: A far larger clone is only one base removed, so a read error is likely. Other DNA sequences in this sample translate to the same CDR3. The rearrangement links TRBV29-1 to TRBJ1-4; D is perhaps TRBD1 (5 bases). Trimming took 4 bases from V and 5 from J, leaving 17 bases between them. Germline V gives CDR1 SQVTM, CDR2 ANQGSEA. The CDR3 is made up of 15 amino acids. The CDR3 DNA sequence: TGCAGCGTTGTGATCCCCCGGCAGGGAAATGAAAAACTGTTTTTT. Translating gives CSVVIPRQGNEKLFF.

The chain carries TRBV27 and TRBJ1-3; tentative D call: TRBD2 (5 bases). The J call may be incorrect, as the DNA end agrees better with TRBJ2-2. Germline CDR1 and CDR2: MNHEY and SMNVEV (reference sequence). The CDR3 contains 16 residues. CDR3 sequence reads: CASSLGSDPNTGELFF. In nucleotides, the CDR3 is TGTGCCAGCAGTTTAGGTAGCGACCCGAACACCGGGGAGCTGTTTTTT.

The chain joins TRBV28 to TRBJ1-2, with TRBD1 matching over 7 bases. The V segment lost 6 bases and the J segment 4 bases; nucleotides outside the gene matches: 8. Looked up from germline, CDR1 is MDHEN and CDR2 is SYDVKM. The CDR3 sequence is 14 residues long. The CDR3 sequence: CASRAQGGGYGYTF. The CDR3, as DNA: TGTGCCAGCAGGGCGCAGGGGGGTGGCTATGGCTACACCTTC.

J is TRBJ2-1 and V is TRBV6-6; TRBD1 aligns across 7 bases. V shed 5 bases, J shed 7 bases, and the junction held 8 bases outside the gene matches. The CDR3 length is 14 residues. Germline assignment: CDR1 MNHNY and CDR2 SVGAGI (reference sequence). The CDR3, as DNA: TGTGCCAGCAGTCGGAGACAGGGCATGAATGAGCAGTTCTTC. This translates into CASSRRQGMNEQFF.

This chain links TRBV19 with TRBJ1-1, with a weak D call TRBD1 (6 bases). Trimming cost V 5 bases and J 5 bases, with 15 bases left between them. The germline CDR1 and CDR2 sequences are LNHDA and SQIVND (reference sequence). The CDR3 contains 14 residues. The CDR3 protein is CASSPRGKGTEAFF. The CDR3 region has the DNA TGTGCCAGTAGTCCAAGGGGGAAGGGGACTGAAGCTTTCTTT.

The V call is TRBV7-6, the J call TRBJ1-2; TRBD1 aligns across 10 bases. This CDR3 has 17 residues. The germline gives CDR1 SGHVS, CDR2 FNYEAQ. V lost 4 bases and J lost 2; bases outside the gene matches: 10. CDR3 sequence reads: CASSSRPGTGANYGYTF. CDR3 nucleotide sequence: TGTGCCAGCAGCTCACGCCCTGGGACAGGGGCCAACTATGGCTACACCTTC.

As to this clone: One base separates it from a far larger clone, so it is likely a read error. The same CDR3 also results from other DNA sequences found in this sample. The chain couples TRBV10-3 to TRBJ2-2; TRBD2 might be the D (6 bases). Germline V CDR1 and CDR2: ENHRY, SYGVKD. This CDR3 comprises 13 residues. The CDR3 DNA is TGCGCCACGGGGGACCCGCCGGGCGGGGAGCTGTTTTTT. As protein: CATGDPPGGELFF.

The rearrangement uses TRBV18 and TRBJ2-7, with 9 positions matching TRBD1. Losses at the gene ends were 6 bases for V and 1 base for J; bases not matched to a gene: 10. The CDR3 consists of 16 residues. Looked up from germline, CDR1 is KGHSH and CDR2 is LQKENI. Here the CDR3 DNA reads TGTGCCAGCTCCCTACAACCCGGGACAGGGTCCTACGAGCAGTACTTC. Amino acids: CASSLQPGTGSYEQYF.

A remark on this clone: This is likely an artifact of a read error, given a far larger clone one base away. J is TRBJ2-2 and V is TRBV7-9; tentative D call: TRBD2 (6 bases). With 1 base removed from V and 3 bases from J, the gap between germline ends came to 9 bases. CDR1 is SEHNR and CDR2 is FQNEAQ in the germline V gene (reference sequence). This CDR3 region has 15 residues. CDR3 amino acids: CASSLGTSYTGELFF. CDR3 sequence (DNA): TGTGCCAGCAGCTTAGGCACTAGCTACACCGGGGAGCTGTTTTTT.

The V call is TRBV5-4, the J call TRBJ2-7; D is possibly TRBD2 (6 bases). Trimming took 3 bases from V and 6 from J, leaving 10 bases between them. The V gene's germline CDR1 is SGHNT and CDR2 YYREEE (reference sequence). The CDR3 sequence is 12 residues long. CDR3 nucleotides: TGTGCCAGCAGCTGGGAGACTAGCGAGCAGTACTTC. Residues: CASSWETSEQYF.

Comments on this clone: Possible read error: a much larger clone is one base away. Other DNA sequences in the sample encode the same CDR3. This rearrangement joins TRBV4-3 to TRBJ2-3, with TRBD2 matching 11 bases. Germline V gene lookup returns CDR1 LGHNA and CDR2 YSLEER. The CDR3 has 18 residues. Trimming at V came to 5 bases and at J to 3 bases, leaving 13 bases not matched to a gene. This CDR3 reads CASSGTSGSWGGTDTQYF. In DNA, the CDR3 is TGCGCCAGCAGCGGTACTAGCGGGAGCTGGGGGGGTACAGATACGCAGTATTTT.